This T cell receptor beta chain was captured by sequencing in a study of cytomegalovirus exposure and HLA in healthy donors (dated by TCRdb to 2016 to 2017). Some background on the complete study: An earlier analysis of approximately 550 of the donors reported about 250 Gb of sequence data and 120 million or so unique TCR beta sequences from about 179 million T cells. An early release covering 500 to 750 HLA-typed donors comprised 250 to 350 gigabases of sequencing data and tens of millions of unique TCR sequences. Among the roughly 390 genotyped donors, around 79% belonged to the genetic ancestry cluster associated with self-reported Caucasian donors. The study aimed to test whether cataloging public T cell receptors could reveal signatures of past pathogen exposure. Using immunosequencing, the study profiled T cell repertoires from some 670 subjects and related those repertoires to cytomegalovirus serostatus. Along with the approximately 650-subject first cohort, a separate validation cohort of over 90 different subjects was used. To predict cytomegalovirus infection status, the study brought together high-throughput TCR immunosequencing, statistical association of individual TCRs with disease status, and machine learning. A later analysis re-examined previously published TCR beta repertoires from several hundred donors and added high-resolution HLA genotyping to investigate patterns of TCR occurrence. Rather than using new phenotypic data, the later analysis identified candidate immune exposures from TCR beta sequences and from how often those sequences occurred across donors. An earlier analysis of 587 of the donors used high-throughput TCR beta sequencing to judge whether each TCR beta V gene segment behaved as functional or pseudogenic. Alongside the repertoire data, information on donor age, sex, ethnicity and CMV serostatus was compiled. In a later genetic analysis, genome-wide SNP genotypes for about three fifths of the roughly 670 donors were used, and that subset was treated as a discovery cohort. All discovery cohort repertoires had been generated using a single sequencing platform. HLA typing covered class I and class II loci at four-digit resolution. Typing coverage varied by locus: 629-630 donors for A, B, C, DRB1 and DQB1; roughly 510 for DQA1; about 570 for DPA1; roughly 470 for DPB1. Because of strong linkage in the cohort, five DR-DQ haplotypes were treated as single units for association and clustering. Among about 390 genotyped donors of the cohort, an average of roughly 240,000 unique TCR beta nucleotide sequences were sequenced per donor, roughly 18% of them non-productive.

The cohort comprised some 730 healthy bone marrow donors. Cohort members were all nominally healthy when sampled, although unrecorded immune exposures were likely present. The donor tested CMV seropositive, placing the donor among the 250 to 350 seropositive members of the cohort. Every donor gave a peripheral blood sample, and the peripheral blood mononuclear cells from that sample were used for TCR beta sequencing. Genomic DNA was extracted from the blood cell samples with the Qiagen DNeasy Blood Extraction Kit. In the case of this clone: The antigen this receptor binds is unknown. The sample holds no much larger clone one base away, and base qualities are not on file.

The library was prepared using the immunoSEQ multiplex PCR assay. The multiplex PCR relied on a mix of 60 forward primers for TCR Vbeta segments and 13 reverse primers for TCR Jbeta segments. A multiplex PCR assay on genomic DNA amplified the CDR3 region of rearranged TCR beta genes. The Illumina HiSeq System was used to sequence the amplified TCR beta libraries as 87-base-pair reads. Processing in the source paper ran as follows. In a later analysis, roughly 80 million unique TCR beta chains were counted across the 500 to 700 repertoires, and roughly 10 million of these chains were shared by at least two donors. To remove PCR and sequencing errors, raw reads were error-corrected and collapsed into unique sequences using a nearest-neighbor algorithm that merged closely related sequences. V, D and J gene segments were assigned by aligning CDR3 sequences to IMGT reference sequences. For a sequence to be retained, a match of at least six nucleotides to both a V gene segment and a J gene segment was required. A rearrangement was called productive if the CDR3 had no stop codons and remained in frame with V and J, and every other rearrangement was called non-productive. CDR3 was defined by IMGT convention, running from the second conserved V-encoded cysteine to the conserved J-encoded phenylalanine. The earlier analysis of about 570 of the donors excluded any sequence lacking an unambiguous match to a single V gene segment. In an earlier analysis of 587 of the donors, a V segment was called functional when productive rearrangements were above 56.7%, and segregating when the standard deviation between donors exceeded 5%. To diagnose cytomegalovirus status from the catalog of TCR beta chain sequences, a statistical classification framework was built. A later analysis assigned V and J genes by comparing TCR nucleotide sequences with IMGT/GENE-DB human TR gene sequences. A later analysis assigned CDR3 sequences and most-parsimonious VDJ recombination scenarios with the TCRdist pipeline. In a later analysis, each TCR beta chain was defined by its CDR3 amino acid sequence together with its V-gene family, and reads without a unique V-gene family were excluded. In a later analysis, fewer than 600 highly shared, low-generation-probability nucleotide sequences were removed to address suspected cross-contamination and a sequencing artifact. A later analysis calculated a clonal expansion index for each public chain from normalized within-repertoire ranks of inferred template counts. A later analysis computed generation probabilities with a VDJ recombination model fitted to out-of-frame rearrangements, and checked the results against IGoR. A later analysis scored TCR-TCR, TCR-HLA and TCR-CMV co-occurrence with hypergeometric tests, applying a repertoire-size bias correction to TCR pairs. To estimate false discovery rates, a later analysis permuted the HLA or CMV assignments 20 times. A later analysis grouped co-occurring TCRs with DBSCAN, adding TCRdist sequence similarity when clustering within HLA-allele-positive subsets. Repertoires with fewer than 30,000 or more than 120,000 public chains, plus five repertoires with anomalous nucleotide sharing, were excluded from co-occurrence clustering. The source is immuneACCESS, and TCRdb retained only in-frame sequences with V and J called. Part of the clones is not carried over; for the studies checked, unresolved V genes explain less than half of this, and the remainder is unexplained. For V, J and clone size, that table is used; D and trimming come from the DNA. A total of roughly 86,000 clones appear in this sample, about three quarters of them only once. The top ten hold under 8% of the sample.

Counted from cysteine to phenylalanine, this CDR3 has 21 amino acids. Only the CDR3 part of the read is kept: 63 bases, read in frame from the first base. Reading the germline V gene gives CDR1 KGHSH and CDR2 LQKENI. For this chain, trimming is 0 bases at the V end and 0 bases at the J end, and the number of junction bases without a gene match is 15. Results and caveats for the whole study, not just this receptor: The cohort was sequenced for TCR beta chains only, and without alpha or paired-chain data the features that could be detected were limited. A cluster of highly shared sequence variants was judged likely to represent a technical artifact of the sequencing pipeline. When HLA alleles, especially DR and DQ, strongly co-occurred, attributing TCR associations to individual alleles was difficult. In an earlier analysis of approximately 590 of the donors, most TCR beta V segments were observed in productive rearrangements about 90% or about 30% of the time, broadly matching IMGT annotations. In a later analysis, the rate of TCR association differed among HLA loci, with DRB1 alleles having the most associated TCRs and HLA-C alleles having the fewest. The only immune exposure information available for the cohort was CMV serostatus. According to the authors, the approach could potentially be generalized to other disease states and immunological phenotypes. Because HLA typing was missing for some donors at each locus, association tests included only the typed subset. Across donors, most TCR sequences were observed very rarely, whereas some public TCRs were present in many individuals. Sequencing depth was assumed to be roughly uniform across donors in the presence/absence analyses, though that assumption may not hold. In a later genetic analysis, a missense DCLRE1C variant was associated with V-gene and J-gene trimming of TCR beta chains, and the association was replicated in an independent cohort. Most CMV-associated TCR beta chains appeared to be HLA-restricted in a later analysis, and the HLA associations seemed to be driven largely by CMV exposure. Specific HLA alleles were associated with some 15,000 TCR beta sequences at a false discovery rate of 0.05 in a later analysis. A later analysis reported that several top co-occurrence clusters appeared linked to parvovirus B19, influenza, CMV and Epstein-Barr virus. In vitro tests confirmed that a few of the cytomegalovirus-associated TCR beta chains recognize cytomegalovirus antigens. Cytomegalovirus status was reported to be diagnosed by the classifier with high specificity and sensitivity in both the original and validation cohorts. The 87-base-pair reads could not distinguish some IMGT-functional V segments, including TRBV6-2 and TRBV6-3, so those segments were excluded. The study gave a list of about 170 TCR beta chains associated with cytomegalovirus. Seventeen rarely observed V segments, including chromosome 9 orphons, were excluded from the earlier analysis of 550 to 700 of the donors because counts were too low. A further reported finding was that TCR beta sequences accurately predicted the HLA-A and HLA-B alleles for most subjects in the first cohort. In a later genetic analysis, fewer N-insertions in productive TCRs were reported among donors in an Asian-associated ancestry cluster than the roughly 670-donor mean. A later analysis found that HLA-associated TCR beta chains were more clonally expanded and had lower generation probabilities than equally common non-associated chains. Linkage disequilibrium might explain the correlated functional status among segregating V segments, but an unknown experimental factor could not be ruled out.

This clonotype originated in a man between 50 and 59 years old in good health and CMV-seropositive. The sequencing sample was made of PBMCs. The chain is made from TRBV18 and TRBJ1-5; 9 central bases correspond to TRBD1. CDR3 region: CASSPPVAGTGSLYSNQPQHF. The sequenced DNA is TGTGCCAGCTCACCACCCGTGGCCGGGACAGGGAGTTTGTATAGCAATCAGCCCCAGCATTTT.